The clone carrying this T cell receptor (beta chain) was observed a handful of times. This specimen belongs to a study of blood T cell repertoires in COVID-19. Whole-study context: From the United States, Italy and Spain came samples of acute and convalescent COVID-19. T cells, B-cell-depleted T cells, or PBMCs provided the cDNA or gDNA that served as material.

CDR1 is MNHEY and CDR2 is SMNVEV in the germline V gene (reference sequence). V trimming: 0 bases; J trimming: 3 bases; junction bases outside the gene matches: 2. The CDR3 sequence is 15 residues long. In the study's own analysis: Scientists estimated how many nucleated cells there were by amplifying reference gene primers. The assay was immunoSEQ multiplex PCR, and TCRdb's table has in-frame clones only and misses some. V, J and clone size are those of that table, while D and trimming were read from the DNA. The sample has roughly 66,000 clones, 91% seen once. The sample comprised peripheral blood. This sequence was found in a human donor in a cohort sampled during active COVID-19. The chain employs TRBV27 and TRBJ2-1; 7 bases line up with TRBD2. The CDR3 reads CASSLSGLNYNEQFF. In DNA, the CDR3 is TGTGCCAGCAGTTTATCGGGACTAAACTACAATGAGCAGTTCTTC.